This entry lists 5 T cell receptor beta chains sequenced from one sample in a study of regulatory T cells in long-lasting Graves disease. Noted time point: persistent/refractory GD, antithyroid drugs over 5 years with positive TRAb. There was RNA extracted from PBMCs, and the TCR library was made from it. CDR3-region Arm-PCR and iRepertoire HTBI primers produced the TCR beta libraries. From the multiplex PCR reads, TCRdb called clonotypes with MiXCR, one entry per CDR3 protein. Of about half a million distinct CDR3 sequences listed, approximately 23% are singletons. The starting material was peripheral blood mononuclear cells (PBMCs), obtained when the disease was refractory, from a patient treated with antithyroid drugs. The receptors here all came from a female donor with Graves disease.

In this sample, this clonotype turned up many times. The chain recombines TRBV28 with TRBJ1-5; the D is unclear. Per germline, CDR1 MDHEN and CDR2 SYDVKM. CDR3 length: 15 residues. Trimming pared 5 bases from V and 5 bases from J, leaving 16 bases between. The CDR3 DNA reads as TGTGCCAGCAGTCTCAGACGGCCGGTTCATCAGCCCCAGCATTTT. This gives the protein CASSLRRPVHQPQHF.

This clonotype showed up many times. The CDR3 bases are TGTGCCAGCAACCCCTGGCAGGGGAAGGTTCCCGGGGAGCTGTTTTTT. It encodes CASNPWQGKVPGELFF. This chain links TRBV28 with TRBJ2-2, with D perhaps matching TRBD1 (6 bases). The CDR3 is 16 amino acids. V was pared by 7 bases and J by 6 bases, with 21 bases between. Germline lookup yields CDR1 MDHEN and CDR2 SYDVKM.

This clonotype has a count of ten or more. V and J are TRBV28 and TRBJ2-7; 10 bases fit TRBD1. From germline, CDR1 is MDHEN and CDR2 SYDVKM. Trimming took 6 bases from V and 6 from J; bases not matched to a gene: 17. The CDR3 loop spans 17 amino acids. The CDR3 sequence is CASSRPGQGPAKGEQYF. The DNA of the CDR3 is TGTGCCAGCAGCCGCCCGGGACAGGGGCCAGCAAAGGGCGAGCAGTACTTC.

This sequence joins TRBV30 and TRBJ1-1, with a possible D match to TRBD1 (6 bases). V gave up 1 base and J gave up 7 bases, with 16 bases separating them. This CDR3 is built from 14 residues. The germline V gene has CDR1 GTSNPN and CDR2 SVGIG (reference sequence). The DNA for the CDR3 is TGTGCCTGGAGTGGTGGGGCGGGGGCCGGTGAAGCTTTCTTT. Its translation is CAWSGGAGAGEAFF. Filled out from reference TRBV30 and TRBJ1-1, the complete variable domain reads SQTIHQWPATLVQPVGSPLSLECTVEGTSNPNLYWYRQAAGRGLQLLFYSVGIGQISSEVPQNLSASRPQDRQFILSSKKLLLSDSGFYLCAWSGGAGAGEAFFGQGTRLTVV.

This clonotype was seen more than once but under ten times. The V call is TRBV20-1, the J call TRBJ2-2; no clear D gene. Trimming shortened V by 0 bases and J by 6 bases, and 5 bases separated the two germline ends. The CDR3 is 12 amino acids. Germline V gives CDR1 DFQATT, CDR2 SNEGSKA (reference sequence). For the CDR3, the DNA is TGCAGTGCTAGAGACCCTTCCGGGGAGCTGTTTTTT. Translation gives CSARDPSGELFF.